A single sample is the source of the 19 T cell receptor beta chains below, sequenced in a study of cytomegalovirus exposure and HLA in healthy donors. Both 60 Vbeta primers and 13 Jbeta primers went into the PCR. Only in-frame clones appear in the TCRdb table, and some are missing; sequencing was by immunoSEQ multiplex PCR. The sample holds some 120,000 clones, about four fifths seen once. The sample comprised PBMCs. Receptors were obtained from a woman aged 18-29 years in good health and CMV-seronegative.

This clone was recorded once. Written as DNA, the CDR3 is TGTGCCAGCTCACAGGAGGACAGGGTCAATGAAAAACTGTTTTTT. This sequence encodes CASSQEDRVNEKLFF. This sequence joins TRBV18 and TRBJ1-4, with 8 bases aligning to TRBD1. Trimming removed 4 bases from V and 5 bases from J; junction bases left unmatched: 6. The germline CDR1 and CDR2 sequences are KGHSH and LQKENI. The CDR3 consists of 15 residues.

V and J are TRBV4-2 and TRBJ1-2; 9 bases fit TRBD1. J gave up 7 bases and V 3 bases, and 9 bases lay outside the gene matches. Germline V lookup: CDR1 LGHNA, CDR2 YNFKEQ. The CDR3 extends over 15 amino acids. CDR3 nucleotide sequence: TGTGCCAGCAGCCAGGATGGGAGGACAGGGGTTGGCTACACCTTC. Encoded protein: CASSQDGRTGVGYTF.

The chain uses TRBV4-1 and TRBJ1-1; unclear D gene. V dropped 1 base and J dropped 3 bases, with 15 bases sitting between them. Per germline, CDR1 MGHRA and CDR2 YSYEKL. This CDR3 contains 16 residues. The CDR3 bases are TGCGCCAGCAGCCAAGGCTCCCAGCGGGCCTACACTGAAGCTTTCTTT. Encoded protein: CASSQGSQRAYTEAFF.

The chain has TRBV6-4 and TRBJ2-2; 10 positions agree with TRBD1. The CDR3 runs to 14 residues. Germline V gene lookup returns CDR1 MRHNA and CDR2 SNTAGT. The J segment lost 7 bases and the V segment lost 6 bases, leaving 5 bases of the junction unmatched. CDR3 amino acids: CASSADRGVGELFF. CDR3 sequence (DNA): TGTGCCAGCAGCGCGGACAGGGGGGTCGGGGAGCTGTTTTTT.

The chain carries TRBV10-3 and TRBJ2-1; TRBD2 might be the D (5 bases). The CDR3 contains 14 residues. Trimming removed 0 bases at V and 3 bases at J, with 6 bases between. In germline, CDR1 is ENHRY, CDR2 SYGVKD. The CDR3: CAISESEDYNEQFF. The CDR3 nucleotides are TGTGCCATCAGTGAGTCGGAGGACTACAATGAGCAGTTCTTC.

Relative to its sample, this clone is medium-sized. The CDR3 DNA follows: TGTGCCAGCAGTGAGGCGGGGGCCTCCAATGAGCAGTTCTTC. As protein: CASSEAGASNEQFF. The chain carries TRBV6-4 and TRBJ2-1; D perhaps matches TRBD2 (7 bases). From germline, CDR1 is MRHNA and CDR2 SNTAGT. The CDR3 runs 14 residues. The V gene lost 3 bases and the J gene lost 6 bases, with 12 bases spanning the gap.

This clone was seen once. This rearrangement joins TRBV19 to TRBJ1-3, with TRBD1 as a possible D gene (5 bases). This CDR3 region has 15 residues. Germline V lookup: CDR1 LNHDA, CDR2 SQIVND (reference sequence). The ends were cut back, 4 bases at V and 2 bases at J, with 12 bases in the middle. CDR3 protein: CASSKRQIPGNTIYF. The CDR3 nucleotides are TGTGCCAGTAGTAAAAGACAGATTCCTGGAAACACCATATATTTT.

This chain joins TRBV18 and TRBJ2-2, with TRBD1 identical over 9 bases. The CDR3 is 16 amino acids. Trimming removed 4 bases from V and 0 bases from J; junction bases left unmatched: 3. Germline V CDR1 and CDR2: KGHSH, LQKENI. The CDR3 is CASSQRTGANTGELFF. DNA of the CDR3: TGTGCCAGCTCACAAAGGACAGGGGCGAACACCGGGGAGCTGTTTTTT.

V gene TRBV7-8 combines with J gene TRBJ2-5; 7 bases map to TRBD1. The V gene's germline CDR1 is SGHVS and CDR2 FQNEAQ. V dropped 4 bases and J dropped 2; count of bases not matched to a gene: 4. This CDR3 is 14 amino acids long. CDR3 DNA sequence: TGTGCCAGCAGCTCTCGGGACAGACAAGAGACCCAGTACTTC. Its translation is CASSSRDRQETQYF. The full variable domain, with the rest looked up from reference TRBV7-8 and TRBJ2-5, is GAGVSQSPRYKVAKRGQDVALRCDPISGHVSLFWYQQALGQGPEFLTYFQNEAQLDKSGLPSDRFFAERPEGSVSTLKIQRTQQEDSAVYLCASSSRDRQETQYFGPGTRLLVL.

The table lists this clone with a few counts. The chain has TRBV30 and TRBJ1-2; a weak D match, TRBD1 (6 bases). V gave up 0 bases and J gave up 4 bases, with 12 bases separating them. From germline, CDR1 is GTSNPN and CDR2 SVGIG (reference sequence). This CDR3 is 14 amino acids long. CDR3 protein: CAWSVGRGVYGYTF. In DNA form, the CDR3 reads TGTGCCTGGAGTGTTGGCAGGGGCGTCTATGGCTACACCTTC.

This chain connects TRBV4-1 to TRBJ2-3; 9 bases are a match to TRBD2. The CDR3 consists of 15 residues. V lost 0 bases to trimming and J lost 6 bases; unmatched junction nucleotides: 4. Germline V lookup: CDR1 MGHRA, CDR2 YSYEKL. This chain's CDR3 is CASSQDIGTSDTQYF. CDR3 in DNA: TGCGCCAGCAGCCAAGATATAGGGACTAGCGATACGCAGTATTTT.

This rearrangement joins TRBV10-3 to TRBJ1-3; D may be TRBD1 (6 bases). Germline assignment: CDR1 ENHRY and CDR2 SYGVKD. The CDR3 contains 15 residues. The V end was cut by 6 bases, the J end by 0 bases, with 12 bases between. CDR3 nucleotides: TGTGCCATCAGCGGACAGCCTAGCTCTGGAAACACCATATATTTT. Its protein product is CAISGQPSSGNTIYF.

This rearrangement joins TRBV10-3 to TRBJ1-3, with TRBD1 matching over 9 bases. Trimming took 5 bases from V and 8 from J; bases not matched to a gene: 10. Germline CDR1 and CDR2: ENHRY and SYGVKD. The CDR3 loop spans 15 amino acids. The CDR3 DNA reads TGTGCCATCAGTAGACAGGGGGTGGGCGGGTACACCATATATTTT. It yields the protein CAISRQGVGGYTIYF.

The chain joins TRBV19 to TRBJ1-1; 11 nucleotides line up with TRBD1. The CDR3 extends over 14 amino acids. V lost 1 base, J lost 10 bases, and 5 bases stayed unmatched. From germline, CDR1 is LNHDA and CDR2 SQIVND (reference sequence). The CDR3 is CASSIGGQGARAFF. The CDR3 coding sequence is TGTGCCAGTAGTATAGGAGGACAGGGGGCTAGAGCTTTCTTT.

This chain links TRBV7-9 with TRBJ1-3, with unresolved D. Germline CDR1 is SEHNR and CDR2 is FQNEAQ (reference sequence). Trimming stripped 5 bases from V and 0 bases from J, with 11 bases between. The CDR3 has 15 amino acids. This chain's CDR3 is CASSPHRSSGNTIYF. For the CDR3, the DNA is TGTGCCAGCAGCCCTCATAGAAGCTCTGGAAACACCATATATTTT.

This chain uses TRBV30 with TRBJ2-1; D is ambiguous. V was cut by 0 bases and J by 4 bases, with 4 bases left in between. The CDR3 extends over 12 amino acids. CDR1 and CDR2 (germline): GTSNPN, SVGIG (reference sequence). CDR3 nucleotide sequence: TGTGCCTGGAGTGTACTGTACAATGAGCAGTTCTTC. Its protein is CAWSVLYNEQFF. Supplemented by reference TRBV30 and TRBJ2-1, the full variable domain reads SQTIHQWPATLVQPVGSPLSLECTVEGTSNPNLYWYRQAAGRGLQLLFYSVGIGQISSEVPQNLSASRPQDRQFILSSKKLLLSDSGFYLCAWSVLYNEQFFGPGTRLTVL.

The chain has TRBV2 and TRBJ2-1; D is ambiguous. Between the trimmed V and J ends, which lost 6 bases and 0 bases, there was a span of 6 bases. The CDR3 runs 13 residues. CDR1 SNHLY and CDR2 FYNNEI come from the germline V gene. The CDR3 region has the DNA TGTGCCAGCAGGGTGAGCTCCTACAATGAGCAGTTCTTC. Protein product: CASRVSSYNEQFF.

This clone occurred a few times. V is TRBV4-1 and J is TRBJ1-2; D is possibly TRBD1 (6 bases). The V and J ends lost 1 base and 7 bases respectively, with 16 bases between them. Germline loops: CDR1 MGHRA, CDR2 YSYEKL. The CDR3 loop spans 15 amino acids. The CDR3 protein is CASSQGWKVGAGYTF. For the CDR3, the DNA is TGCGCCAGCAGCCAAGGTTGGAAGGTGGGGGCTGGCTACACCTTC.

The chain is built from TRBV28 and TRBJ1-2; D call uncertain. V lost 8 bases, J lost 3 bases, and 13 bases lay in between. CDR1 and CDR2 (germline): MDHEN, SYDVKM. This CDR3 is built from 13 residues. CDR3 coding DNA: TGTGCCAGCCTGGAGCTTCCCTACTATGGCTACACCTTC. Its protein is CASLELPYYGYTF.